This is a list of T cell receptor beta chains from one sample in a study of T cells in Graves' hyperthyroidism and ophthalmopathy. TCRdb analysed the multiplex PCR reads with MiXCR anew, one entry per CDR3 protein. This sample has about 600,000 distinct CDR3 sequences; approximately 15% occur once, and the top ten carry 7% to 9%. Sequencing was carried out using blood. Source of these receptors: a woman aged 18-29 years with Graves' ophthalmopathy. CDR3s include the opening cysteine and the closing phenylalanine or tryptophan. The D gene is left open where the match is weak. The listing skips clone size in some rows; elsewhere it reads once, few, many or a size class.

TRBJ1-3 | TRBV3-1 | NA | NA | CASSPQGHGNTIYF | TGTGCCAGCAGCCCACAGGGCCATGGAAACACCATATATTTT
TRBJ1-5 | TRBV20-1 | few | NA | CSARDQTLPAQPQHF | TGCAGTGCTAGAGATCAGACACTCCCGGCCCAGCCCCAGCATTTT
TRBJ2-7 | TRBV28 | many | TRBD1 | CASSSIPGQGIPYEQYF | TGTGCCAGCAGTTCTATTCCGGGACAGGGGATCCCCTACGAGCAGTACTTC
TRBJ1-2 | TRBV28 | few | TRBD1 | CASSFPGTGDGYTF | TGTGCCAGCAGTTTTCCCGGGACAGGGGACGGCTACACCTTC
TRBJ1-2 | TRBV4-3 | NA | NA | CASSQELGPLAGGYTF | TGCGCCAGCAGCCAAGAGTTAGGGCCATTAGCAGGGGGCTACACCTTC
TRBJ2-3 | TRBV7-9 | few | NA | CASSFYTGYTDTQYF | TGTGCCAGCAGCTTTTATACGGGGTATACAGATACGCAGTATTTT
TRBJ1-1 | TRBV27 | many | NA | CASSFIGRGRTEAFF | TGTGCCAGCAGTTTTATAGGAAGGGGAAGGACTGAAGCTTTCTTT
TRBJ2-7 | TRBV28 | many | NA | CASQFPADGSSYEQYF | TGTGCCAGCCAATTCCCCGCGGACGGAAGCTCCTACGAGCAGTACTTC
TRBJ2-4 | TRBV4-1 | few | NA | CASSQDWIGSVQNIQYF | TGCGCCAGCAGCCAAGATTGGATCGGGAGTGTTCAAAACATTCAGTACTTC
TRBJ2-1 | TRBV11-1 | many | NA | CASSFYRSSYNEQFF | TGTGCCAGCAGCTTTTACCGTAGCTCCTACAATGAGCAGTTCTTC
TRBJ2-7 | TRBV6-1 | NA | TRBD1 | CASRSGQNSYEQYF | TGTGCCAGCAGATCGGGACAGAACTCCTACGAGCAGTACTTC
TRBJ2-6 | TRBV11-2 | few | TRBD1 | CASSYRGTTGANVLTF | TGTGCCAGCAGTTACAGGGGAACTACTGGGGCCAACGTCCTGACTTTC
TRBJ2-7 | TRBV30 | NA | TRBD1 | CAWSPQGSKQYF | TGTGCCTGGAGTCCACAGGGGAGCAAGCAGTACTTC
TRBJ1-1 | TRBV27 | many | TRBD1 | CASSQGALTEAFF | TGTGCCAGCAGCCAGGGGGCTTTGACTGAAGCTTTCTTT
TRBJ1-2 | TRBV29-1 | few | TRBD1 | CSVPTGDYGYTF | TGCAGCGTTCCGACAGGGGACTATGGCTACACCTTC
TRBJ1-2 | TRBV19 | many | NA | CASSESPGRDYGYTF | TGTGCCAGTAGTGAGAGCCCGGGCAGGGATTATGGCTACACCTTC
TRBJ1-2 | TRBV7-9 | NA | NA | CASSLLYYTF | TGTGCCAGCAGCTTATTATACTACACCTTC
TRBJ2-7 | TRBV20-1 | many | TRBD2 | CSVPSGSSSYEQYF | TGCAGTGTCCCTAGCGGGTCTAGCTCCTACGAGCAGTACTTC
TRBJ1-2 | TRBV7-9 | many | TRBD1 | CASSFGTDRAYGYTF | TGTGCCAGCAGCTTTGGGACGGACAGGGCCTATGGCTACACCTTC
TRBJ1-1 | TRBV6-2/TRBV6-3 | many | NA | CASSSIPPWQGRINTEAFF | TGTGCCAGCAGTTCTATTCCCCCTTGGCAGGGGAGGATTAACACTGAAGCTTTCTTT
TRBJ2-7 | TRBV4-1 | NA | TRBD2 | CASSQGGTSGAYEQYF | TGCGCCAGCAGCCAAGGAGGTACTAGCGGGGCCTACGAGCAGTACTTC
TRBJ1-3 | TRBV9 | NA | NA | CASSRTANSGNTIYF | TGTGCCAGCAGCAGGACAGCCAACTCTGGAAACACCATATATTTT
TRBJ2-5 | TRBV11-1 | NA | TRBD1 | CGSSRITGGKENQYF | TGTGGCAGCAGCCGCATCACAGGGGGTAAAGAGAACCAGTACTTC
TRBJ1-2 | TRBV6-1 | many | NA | CASRSPSGYGYGYTF | TGTGCCAGCAGATCCCCGTCAGGGTACGGCTATGGCTACACCTTC
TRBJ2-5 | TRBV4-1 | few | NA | CASSQDRGYRKYF | TGCGCCAGCAGCCAAGATCGCGGGTACCGCAAGTACTTC
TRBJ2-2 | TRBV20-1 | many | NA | CSARMGGNTGELFF | TGCAGTGCTAGGATGGGGGGGAACACCGGGGAGCTGTTTTTT
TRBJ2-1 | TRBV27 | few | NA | CASSLRTGIHNEQFF | TGTGCCAGCAGCCTCAGAACCGGGATTCACAATGAGCAGTTCTTC
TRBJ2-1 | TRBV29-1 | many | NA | CSVEDAREIYNEQFF | TGCAGCGTTGAAGATGCCCGGGAGATCTACAATGAGCAGTTCTTC
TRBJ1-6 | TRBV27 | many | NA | CASSFTTGQGAGSPLHF | TGTGCCAGCAGTTTTACCACCGGGCAGGGCGCGGGTTCACCCCTCCACTTT
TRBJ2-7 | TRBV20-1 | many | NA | CSASNDGGSYEQYF | TGCAGTGCTAGTAACGACGGAGGTTCCTACGAGCAGTACTTC
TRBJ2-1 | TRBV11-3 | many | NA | CASSLPGPLNEQFF | TGTGCCAGCAGCTTACCGGGGCCCCTCAATGAGCAGTTCTTC
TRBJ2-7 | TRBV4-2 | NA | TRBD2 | CASSQTPGLAIYEQYF | TGTGCCAGCAGCCAAACCCCGGGACTAGCGATATACGAGCAGTACTTC
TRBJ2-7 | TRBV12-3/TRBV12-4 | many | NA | CASTPNLGSSYEQYF | TGTGCCAGCACCCCAAATTTGGGGAGCTCCTACGAGCAGTACTTC
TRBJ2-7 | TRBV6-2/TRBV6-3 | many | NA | CASSLAPPNEQYF | TGTGCCAGCAGTTTGGCCCCACCCAACGAGCAGTACTTC
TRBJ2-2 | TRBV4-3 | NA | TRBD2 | CASSLLAGSTGELFF | TGCGCCAGCAGCTTACTAGCGGGCTCCACCGGGGAGCTGTTTTTT
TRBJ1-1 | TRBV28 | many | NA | CASSSRGGAGNTEAFF | TGTGCCAGCAGCTCCCGGGGGGGCGCGGGGAACACTGAAGCTTTCTTT
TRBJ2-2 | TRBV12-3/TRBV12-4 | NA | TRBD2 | CASSLARRLAGNTGELFF | TGTGCCAGCAGTTTAGCGCGAAGACTAGCGGGAAACACCGGGGAGCTGTTTTTT
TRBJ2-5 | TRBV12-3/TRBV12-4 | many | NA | CASSLNTALETQYF | TGTGCCAGCAGTTTAAATACCGCCTTAGAGACCCAGTACTTC
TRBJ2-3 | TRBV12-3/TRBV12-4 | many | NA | CASSWGTSTDTQYF | TGTGCCAGCAGTTGGGGGACTAGCACAGATACGCAGTATTTT
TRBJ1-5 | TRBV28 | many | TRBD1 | CASSPDRASNQPQHF | TGTGCCAGCAGTCCAGACAGGGCGAGCAATCAGCCCCAGCATTTT
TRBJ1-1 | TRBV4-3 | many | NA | CASSQDRGELGAEAFF | TGCGCCAGCAGCCAAGATCGGGGAGAACTGGGCGCTGAAGCTTTCTTT
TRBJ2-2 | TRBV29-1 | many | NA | CSALGGTKFTGELFF | TGCAGCGCCTTAGGGGGGACCAAATTCACCGGGGAGCTGTTTTTT
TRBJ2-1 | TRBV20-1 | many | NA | CSARRGNEQFF | TGCAGTGCTAGGAGGGGGAATGAGCAGTTCTTC
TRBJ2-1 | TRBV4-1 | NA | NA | CASSHNRLPAYNEQFF | TGCGCCAGCAGCCACAACAGACTCCCCGCCTACAATGAGCAGTTCTTC
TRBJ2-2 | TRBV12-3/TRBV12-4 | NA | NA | CASGPLDSNTGELFF | TGTGCCAGCGGCCCTCTTGACAGTAACACCGGGGAGCTGTTTTTT
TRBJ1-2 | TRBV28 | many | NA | CASSPGQRGGLYGYTF | TGTGCCAGCAGCCCTGGGCAGAGGGGGGGTTTGTATGGCTACACCTTC
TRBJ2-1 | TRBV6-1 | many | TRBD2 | CASSLHWGGYEQFF | TGTGCCAGCAGTCTGCACTGGGGAGGGTATGAGCAGTTCTTC
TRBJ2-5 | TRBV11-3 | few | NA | CASSLGGSGEETQYF | TGTGCCAGCAGCTTAGGGGGGAGCGGAGAAGAGACCCAGTACTTC
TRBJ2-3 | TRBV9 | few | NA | CASSVEDTQYF | TGTGCCAGCAGCGTAGAGGATACGCAGTATTTT
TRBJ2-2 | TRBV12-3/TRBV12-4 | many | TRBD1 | CASNTGTGRELFF | TGTGCCAGCAATACCGGGACAGGGAGGGAGCTGTTTTTT
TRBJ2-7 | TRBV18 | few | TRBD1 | CASSRDRDPYEQYF | TGTGCCAGCTCCCGGGACAGGGACCCCTACGAGCAGTACTTC
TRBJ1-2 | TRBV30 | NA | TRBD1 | CAWDRGGYSYTF | TGTGCCTGGGACAGGGGAGGGTATAGCTACACCTTC
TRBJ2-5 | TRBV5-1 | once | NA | CASSGRQWPLIRETQYF | TGCGCCAGCAGTGGCAGGCAGTGGCCTCTCATTCGCGAGACCCAGTACTTC
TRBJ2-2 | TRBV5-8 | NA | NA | CASSLPGLNTGELFF | TGTGCCAGCAGCTTACCGGGACTGAACACCGGGGAGCTGTTTTTT
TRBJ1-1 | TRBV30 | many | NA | CAWSRGMNTEAFF | TGTGCCTGGAGTAGGGGGATGAACACTGAAGCTTTCTTT
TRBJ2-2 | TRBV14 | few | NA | CASSQVAGARMVNTGELFF | TGTGCCAGCAGCCAAGTTGCAGGGGCGAGGATGGTAAACACCGGGGAGCTGTTTTTT
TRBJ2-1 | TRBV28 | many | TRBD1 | CASSPKQGADNNEQFF | TGTGCCAGCAGCCCTAAACAGGGGGCTGACAACAATGAGCAGTTCTTC
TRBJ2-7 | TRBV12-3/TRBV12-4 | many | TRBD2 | CASSFKSGSRAYEQYF | TGTGCCAGCAGTTTCAAGAGCGGGAGCCGCGCCTACGAGCAGTACTTC
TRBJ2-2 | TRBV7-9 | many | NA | CASSLGGFAGNTGELFF | TGTGCCAGCAGCCTCGGTGGGTTTGCAGGAAATACCGGGGAGCTGTTTTTT